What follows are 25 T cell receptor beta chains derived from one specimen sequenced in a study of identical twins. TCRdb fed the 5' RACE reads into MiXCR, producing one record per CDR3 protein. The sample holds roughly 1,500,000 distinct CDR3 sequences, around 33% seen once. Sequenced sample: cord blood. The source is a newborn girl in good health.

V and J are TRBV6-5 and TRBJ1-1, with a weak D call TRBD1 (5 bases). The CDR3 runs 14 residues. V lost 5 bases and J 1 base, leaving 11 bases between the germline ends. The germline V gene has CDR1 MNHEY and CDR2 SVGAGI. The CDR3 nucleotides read TGTGCCAGCAGTCCAGGGTCTGGGAACACTGAAGCTTTCTTT. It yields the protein CASSPGSGNTEAFF.

The CDR3 DNA follows: TGTGCCAGCAGCCAAGTCCTTTCAGGAATTTATGGCTACACCTTC. Protein sequence: CASSQVLSGIYGYTF. This sequence joins TRBV14 and TRBJ1-2, with D unresolved. Germline assignment: CDR1 SGHDN and CDR2 FVKESK. The CDR3 loop spans 15 amino acids. Between the trimmed V and J ends, which lost 1 base and 5 bases, there was a span of 14 bases.

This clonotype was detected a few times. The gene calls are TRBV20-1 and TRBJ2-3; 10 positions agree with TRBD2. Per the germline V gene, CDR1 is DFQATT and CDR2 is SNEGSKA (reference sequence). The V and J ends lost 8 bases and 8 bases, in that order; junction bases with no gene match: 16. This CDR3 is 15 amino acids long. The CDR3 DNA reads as TGCAGTACCGGGACTAGCGAGCCCGGTCGGGGTACGCAGTATTTT. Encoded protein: CSTGTSEPGRGTQYF.

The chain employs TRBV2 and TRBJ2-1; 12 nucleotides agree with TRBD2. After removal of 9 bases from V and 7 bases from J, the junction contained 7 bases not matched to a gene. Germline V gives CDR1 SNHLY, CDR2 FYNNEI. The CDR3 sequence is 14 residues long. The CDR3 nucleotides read TGTGCCAGTACCCGGACTAGCGGGGAGAATGAGCAGTTCTTC. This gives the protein CASTRTSGENEQFF.

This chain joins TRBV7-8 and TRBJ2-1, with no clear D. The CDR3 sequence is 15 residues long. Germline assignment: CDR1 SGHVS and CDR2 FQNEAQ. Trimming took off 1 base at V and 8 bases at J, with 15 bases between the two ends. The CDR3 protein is CASSLGGFSSYEQFF. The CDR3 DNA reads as TGTGCCAGCAGCTTAGGTGGCTTCTCCAGCTATGAGCAGTTCTTC.

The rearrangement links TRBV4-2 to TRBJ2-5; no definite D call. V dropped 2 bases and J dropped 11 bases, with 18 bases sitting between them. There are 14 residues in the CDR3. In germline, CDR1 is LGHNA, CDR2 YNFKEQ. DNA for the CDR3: TGTGCCAGCAGCCAACAGACCCCAGGCAATGAGCAGTACTTC. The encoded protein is CASSQQTPGNEQYF.

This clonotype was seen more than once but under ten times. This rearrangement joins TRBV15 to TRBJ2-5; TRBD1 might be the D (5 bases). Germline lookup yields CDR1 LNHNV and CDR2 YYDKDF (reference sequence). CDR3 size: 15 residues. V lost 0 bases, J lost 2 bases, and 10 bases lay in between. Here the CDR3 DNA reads TGTGCCACCAGCAGAGACGCGACAGCACAAGAGACCCAGTACTTC. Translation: CATSRDATAQETQYF.

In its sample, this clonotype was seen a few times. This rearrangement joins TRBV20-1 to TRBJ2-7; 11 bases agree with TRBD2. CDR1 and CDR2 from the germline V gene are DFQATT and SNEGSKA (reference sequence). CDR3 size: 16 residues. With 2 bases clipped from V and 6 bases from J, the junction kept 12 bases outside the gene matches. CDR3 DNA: TGCAGTGCTAGACGCGGGACTAGCGGCTTCATTCCCGAGCAGTACTTC. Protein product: CSARRGTSGFIPEQYF.

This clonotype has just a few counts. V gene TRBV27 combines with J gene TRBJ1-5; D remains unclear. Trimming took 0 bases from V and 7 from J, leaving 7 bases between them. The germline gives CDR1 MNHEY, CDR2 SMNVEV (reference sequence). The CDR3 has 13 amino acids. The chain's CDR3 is CASSLSMRQPQHF. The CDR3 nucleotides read TGTGCCAGCAGTTTATCGATGAGACAGCCCCAGCATTTT.

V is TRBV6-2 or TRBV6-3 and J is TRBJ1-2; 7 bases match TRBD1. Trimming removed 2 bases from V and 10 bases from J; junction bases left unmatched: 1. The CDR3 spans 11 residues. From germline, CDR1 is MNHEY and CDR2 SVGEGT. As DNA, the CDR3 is TGTGCCAGCAGTTACGACAGGGACTACACCTTC. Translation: CASSYDRDYTF.

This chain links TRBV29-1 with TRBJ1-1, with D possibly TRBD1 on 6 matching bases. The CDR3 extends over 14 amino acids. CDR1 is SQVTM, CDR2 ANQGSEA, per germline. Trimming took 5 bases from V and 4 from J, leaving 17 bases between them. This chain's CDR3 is CSVSRGGIGTEAFF. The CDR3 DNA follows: TGCAGCGTTTCGCGAGGGGGGATTGGCACTGAAGCTTTCTTT.

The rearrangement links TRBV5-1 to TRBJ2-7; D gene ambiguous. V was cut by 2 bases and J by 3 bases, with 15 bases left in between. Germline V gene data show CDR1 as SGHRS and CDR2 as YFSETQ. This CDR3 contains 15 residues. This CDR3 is CASSFPGTANYEQYF. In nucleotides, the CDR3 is TGCGCCAGCAGCTTTCCTGGAACTGCGAACTACGAGCAGTACTTC. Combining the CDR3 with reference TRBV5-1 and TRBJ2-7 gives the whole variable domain KAGVTQTPRYLIKTRGQQVTLSCSPISGHRSVSWYQQTPGQGLQFLFEYFSETQRNKGNFPGRFSGRQFSNSRSEMNVSTLELGDSALYLCASSFPGTANYEQYFGPGTRLTVT.

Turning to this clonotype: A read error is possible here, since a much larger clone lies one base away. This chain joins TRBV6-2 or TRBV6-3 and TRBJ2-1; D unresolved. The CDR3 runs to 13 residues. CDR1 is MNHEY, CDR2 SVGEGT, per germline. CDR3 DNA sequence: TGTGTCAGCAGCCCCGGACGCTACAATGAGCAGTTCTTC. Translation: CVSSPGRYNEQFF.

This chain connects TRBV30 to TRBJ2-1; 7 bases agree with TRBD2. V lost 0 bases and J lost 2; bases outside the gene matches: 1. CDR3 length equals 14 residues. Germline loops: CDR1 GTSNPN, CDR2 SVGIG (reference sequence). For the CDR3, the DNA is TGTGCCTGGAGTGTAGGACTAGCCTACAATGAGCAGTTCTTC. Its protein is CAWSVGLAYNEQFF.

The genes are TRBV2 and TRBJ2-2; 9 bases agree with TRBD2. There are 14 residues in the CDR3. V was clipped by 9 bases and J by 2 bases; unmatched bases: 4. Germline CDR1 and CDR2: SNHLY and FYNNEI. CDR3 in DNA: TGTGCCAGTATGACTAGCGGCAACACCGGGGAGCTGTTTTTT. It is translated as CASMTSGNTGELFF.

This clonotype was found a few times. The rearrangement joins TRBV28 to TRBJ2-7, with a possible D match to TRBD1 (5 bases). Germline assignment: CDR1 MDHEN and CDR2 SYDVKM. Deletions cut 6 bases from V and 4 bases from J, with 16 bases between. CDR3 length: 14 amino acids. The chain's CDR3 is CASRDTSFDYEQYF. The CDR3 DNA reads TGTGCCAGCAGGGACACTTCATTTGATTACGAGCAGTACTTC.

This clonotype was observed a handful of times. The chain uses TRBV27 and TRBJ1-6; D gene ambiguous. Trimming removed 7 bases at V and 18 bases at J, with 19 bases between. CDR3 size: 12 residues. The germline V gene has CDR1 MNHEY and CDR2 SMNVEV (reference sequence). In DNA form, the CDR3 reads TGTGCCAGCAATCTCACCCGGGAAGTCCCCCACTTT. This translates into CASNLTREVPHF.

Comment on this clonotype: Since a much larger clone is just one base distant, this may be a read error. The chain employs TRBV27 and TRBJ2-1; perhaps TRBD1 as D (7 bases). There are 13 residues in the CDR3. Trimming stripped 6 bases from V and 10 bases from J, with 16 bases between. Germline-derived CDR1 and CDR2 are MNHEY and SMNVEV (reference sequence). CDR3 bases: TGTGCCAGCAGACCGACAGGGAGGTACGAGCAGTTCTTC. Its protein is CASRPTGRYEQFF.

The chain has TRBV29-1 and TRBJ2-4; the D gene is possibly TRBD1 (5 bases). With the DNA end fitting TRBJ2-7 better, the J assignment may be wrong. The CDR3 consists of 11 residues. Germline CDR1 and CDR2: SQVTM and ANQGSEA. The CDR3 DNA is TGCAGCGTTGATTTAGGGGACGAGCAGTACTTC. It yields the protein CSVDLGDEQYF.

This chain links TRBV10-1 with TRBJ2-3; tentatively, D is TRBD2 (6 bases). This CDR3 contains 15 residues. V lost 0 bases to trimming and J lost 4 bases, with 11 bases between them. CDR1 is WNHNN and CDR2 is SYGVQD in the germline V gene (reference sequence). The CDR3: CASSESAGRADTQYF. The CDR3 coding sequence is TGCGCCAGCAGTGAGTCTGCGGGAAGGGCAGATACGCAGTATTTT.

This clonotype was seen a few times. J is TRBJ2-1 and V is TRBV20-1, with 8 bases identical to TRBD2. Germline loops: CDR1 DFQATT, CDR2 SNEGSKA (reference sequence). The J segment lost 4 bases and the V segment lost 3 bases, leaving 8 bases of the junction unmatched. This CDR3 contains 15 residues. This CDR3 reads CSARDIRGGYNEQFF. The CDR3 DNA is TGCAGTGCTAGGGATATCCGGGGGGGATACAATGAGCAGTTCTTC.

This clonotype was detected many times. CDR3: CASSFVVDTQYF. CDR3 bases: TGTGCCAGCAGTTTCGTGGTAGATACGCAGTATTTT. The V and J genes are TRBV28 and TRBJ2-3; D not certain. Per germline, CDR1 MDHEN and CDR2 SYDVKM. This CDR3 has 12 residues. V was shortened by 3 bases and J by 5 bases, with 6 bases between the two germline ends.

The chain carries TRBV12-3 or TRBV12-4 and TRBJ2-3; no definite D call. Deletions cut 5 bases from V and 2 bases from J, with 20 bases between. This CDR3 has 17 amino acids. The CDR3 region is CASSPLPSLPDTDTQYF. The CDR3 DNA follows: TGTGCCAGCAGTCCGTTACCCTCCTTACCCGACACAGATACGCAGTATTTT.

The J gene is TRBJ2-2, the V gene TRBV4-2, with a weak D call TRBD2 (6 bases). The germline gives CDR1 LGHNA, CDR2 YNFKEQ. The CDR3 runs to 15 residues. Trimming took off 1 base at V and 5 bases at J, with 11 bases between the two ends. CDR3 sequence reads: CASSQGLAPTGELFF. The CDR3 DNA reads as TGTGCCAGCAGCCAAGGGCTAGCGCCTACCGGGGAGCTGTTTTTT.

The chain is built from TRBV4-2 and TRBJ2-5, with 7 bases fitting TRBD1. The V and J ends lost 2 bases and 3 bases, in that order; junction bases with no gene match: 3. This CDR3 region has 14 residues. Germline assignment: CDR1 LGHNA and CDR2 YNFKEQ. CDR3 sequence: CASSQPGTEETQYF. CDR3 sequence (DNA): TGTGCCAGCAGCCAACCTGGGACAGAAGAGACCCAGTACTTC.